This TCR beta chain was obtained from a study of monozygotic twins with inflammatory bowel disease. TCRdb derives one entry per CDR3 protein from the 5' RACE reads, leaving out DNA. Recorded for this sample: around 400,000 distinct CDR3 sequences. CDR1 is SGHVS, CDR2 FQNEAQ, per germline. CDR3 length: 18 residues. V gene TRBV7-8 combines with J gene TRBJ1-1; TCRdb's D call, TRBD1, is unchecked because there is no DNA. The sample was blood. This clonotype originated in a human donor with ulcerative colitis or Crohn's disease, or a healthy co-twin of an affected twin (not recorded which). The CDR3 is CASSLRMGQGILNTEAFF.